The T cell receptor beta chain described here comes from a study of CD8 T cells in Susac syndrome. The CDR3 has 15 amino acids. V lost 0 bases and J lost 5; bases outside the gene matches: 3. The germline V gene encodes CDR1 KGHDR and CDR2 SFDVKD. Reverse transcription of roughly 0.5 to 1 ug RNA was carried out with random hexamers. TCRdb re-called the immunoSEQ multiplex PCR reads with MiXCR, one entry per CDR3 protein. The sample carries 100,000 to 150,000 distinct CDR3 sequences, approximately 95% recorded once. This clonotype was detected once. Material: CD8+ T cells from PBMCs. The sequence derives from a human donor with multiple sclerosis. V gene TRBV24-1 combines with J gene TRBJ1-3; 7 nucleotides match TRBD1. The CDR3 DNA follows: TGTGCCACCAGTGATTTGAGGGACAGCCGAAACACCATATATTTT. Translation gives CATSDLRDSRNTIYF.